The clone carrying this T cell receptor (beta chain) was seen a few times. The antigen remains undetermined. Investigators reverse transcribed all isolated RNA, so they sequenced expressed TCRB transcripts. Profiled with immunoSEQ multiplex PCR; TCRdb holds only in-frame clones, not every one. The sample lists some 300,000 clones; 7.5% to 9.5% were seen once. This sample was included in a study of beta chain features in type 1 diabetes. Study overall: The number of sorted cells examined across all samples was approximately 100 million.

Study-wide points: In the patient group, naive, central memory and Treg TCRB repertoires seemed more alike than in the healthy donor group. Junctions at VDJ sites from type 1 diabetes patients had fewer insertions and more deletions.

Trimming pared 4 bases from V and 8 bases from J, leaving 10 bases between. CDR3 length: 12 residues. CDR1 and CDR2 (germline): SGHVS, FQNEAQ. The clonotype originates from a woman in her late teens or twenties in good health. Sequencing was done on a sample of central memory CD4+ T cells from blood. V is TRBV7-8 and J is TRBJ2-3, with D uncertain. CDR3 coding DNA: TGTGCCAGCAGCTCACCTGGGGTTACGCAGTATTTT. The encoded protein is CASSSPGVTQYF. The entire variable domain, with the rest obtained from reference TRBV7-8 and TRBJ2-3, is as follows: GAGVSQSPRYKVAKRGQDVALRCDPISGHVSLFWYQQALGQGPEFLTYFQNEAQLDKSGLPSDRFFAERPEGSVSTLKIQRTQQEDSAVYLCASSSPGVTQYFGPGTRLTVL.